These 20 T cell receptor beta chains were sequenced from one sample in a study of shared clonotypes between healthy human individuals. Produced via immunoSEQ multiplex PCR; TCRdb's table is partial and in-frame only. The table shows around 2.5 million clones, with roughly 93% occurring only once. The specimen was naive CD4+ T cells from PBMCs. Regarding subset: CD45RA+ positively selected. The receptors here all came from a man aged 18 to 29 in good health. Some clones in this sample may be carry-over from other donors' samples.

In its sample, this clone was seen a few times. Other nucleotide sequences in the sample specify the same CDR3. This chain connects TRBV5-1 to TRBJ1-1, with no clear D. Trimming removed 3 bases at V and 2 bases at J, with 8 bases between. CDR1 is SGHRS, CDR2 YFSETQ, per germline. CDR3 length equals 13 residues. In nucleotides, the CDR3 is TGCGCCAGCAGCTCCCAGACAAACACTGAAGCTTTCTTT. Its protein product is CASSSQTNTEAFF.

The CDR3 bases are TGTGCCAGCAGCCCGGGACAGGGTATCACCGGGGAGCTGTTTTTT. Translated, it gives CASSPGQGITGELFF. The chain links TRBV5-4 to TRBJ2-2; the match to TRBD1 covers 9 bases. The germline CDR1 and CDR2 sequences are SGHNT and YYREEE (reference sequence). J was trimmed by 4 bases and V by 4 bases; bases with no gene match: 5. This CDR3 spans 15 amino acids.

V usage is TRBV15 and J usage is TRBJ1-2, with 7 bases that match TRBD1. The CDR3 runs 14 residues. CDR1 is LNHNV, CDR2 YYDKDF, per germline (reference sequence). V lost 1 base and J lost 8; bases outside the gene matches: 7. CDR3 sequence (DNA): TGTGCCACCAGCAGAGGTCAGGGGACAGAAGGCTACACCTTC. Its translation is CATSRGQGTEGYTF.

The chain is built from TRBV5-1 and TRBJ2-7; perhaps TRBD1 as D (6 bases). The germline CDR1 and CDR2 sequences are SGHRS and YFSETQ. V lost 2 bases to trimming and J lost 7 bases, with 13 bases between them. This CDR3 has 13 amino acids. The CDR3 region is CASSLNRAWEQYF. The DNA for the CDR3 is TGCGCCAGCAGCTTAAACAGGGCATGGGAGCAGTACTTC.

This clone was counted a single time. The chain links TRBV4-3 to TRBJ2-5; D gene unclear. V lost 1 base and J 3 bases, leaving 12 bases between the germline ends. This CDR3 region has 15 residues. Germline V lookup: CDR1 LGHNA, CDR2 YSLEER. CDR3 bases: TGCGCCAGCAGCCAAGGCCGGTGGACGGAAGAGACCCAGTACTTC. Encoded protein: CASSQGRWTEETQYF.

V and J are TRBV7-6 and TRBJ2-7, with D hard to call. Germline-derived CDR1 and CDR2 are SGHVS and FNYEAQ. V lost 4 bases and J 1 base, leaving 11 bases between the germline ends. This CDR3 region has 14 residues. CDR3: CASSSLSQSYEQYF. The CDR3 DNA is TGTGCCAGCAGCTCCCTCAGTCAATCCTACGAGCAGTACTTC.

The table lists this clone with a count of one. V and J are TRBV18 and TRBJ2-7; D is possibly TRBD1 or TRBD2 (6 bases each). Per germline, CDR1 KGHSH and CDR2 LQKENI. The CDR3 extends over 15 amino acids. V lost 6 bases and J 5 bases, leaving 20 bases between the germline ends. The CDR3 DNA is TGTGCCAGCTCGCTAGCGTGGGGGGCCATCGACGAGCAGTACTTC. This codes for CASSLAWGAIDEQYF.

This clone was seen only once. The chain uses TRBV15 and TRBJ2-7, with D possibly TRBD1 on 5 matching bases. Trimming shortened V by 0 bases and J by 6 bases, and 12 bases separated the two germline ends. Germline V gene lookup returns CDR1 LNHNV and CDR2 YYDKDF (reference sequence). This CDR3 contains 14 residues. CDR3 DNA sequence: TGTGCCACCAGCAGAGAACCAGGGTATTCCGAGCAGTACTTC. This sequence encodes CATSREPGYSEQYF.

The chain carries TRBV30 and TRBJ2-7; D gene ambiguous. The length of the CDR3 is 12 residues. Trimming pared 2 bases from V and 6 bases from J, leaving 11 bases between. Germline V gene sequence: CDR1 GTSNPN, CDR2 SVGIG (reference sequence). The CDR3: CAWSLFSSEQYF. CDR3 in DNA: TGTGCCTGGAGTCTCTTTAGTAGCGAGCAGTACTTC.

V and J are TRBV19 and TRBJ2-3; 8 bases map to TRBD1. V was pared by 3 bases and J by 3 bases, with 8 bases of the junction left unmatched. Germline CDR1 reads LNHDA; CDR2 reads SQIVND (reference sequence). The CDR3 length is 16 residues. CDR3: CASSMDRAPWTDTQYF. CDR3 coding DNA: TGTGCCAGTAGTATGGACAGGGCCCCGTGGACAGATACGCAGTATTTT.

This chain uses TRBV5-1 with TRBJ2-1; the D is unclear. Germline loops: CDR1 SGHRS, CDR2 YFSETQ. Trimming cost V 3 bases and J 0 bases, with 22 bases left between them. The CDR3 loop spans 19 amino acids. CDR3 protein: CASSSPRADRVSSYNEQFF. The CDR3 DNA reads TGCGCCAGCAGCTCCCCAAGGGCCGATAGGGTAAGCTCCTACAATGAGCAGTTCTTC.

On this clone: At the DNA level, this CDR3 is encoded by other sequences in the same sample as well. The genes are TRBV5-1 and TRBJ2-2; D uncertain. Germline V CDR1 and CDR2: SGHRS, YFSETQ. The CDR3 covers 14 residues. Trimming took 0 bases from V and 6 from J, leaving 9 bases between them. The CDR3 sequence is CASSLGARSGELFF. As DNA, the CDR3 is TGCGCCAGCAGCTTGGGTGCGCGTTCCGGGGAGCTGTTTTTT.

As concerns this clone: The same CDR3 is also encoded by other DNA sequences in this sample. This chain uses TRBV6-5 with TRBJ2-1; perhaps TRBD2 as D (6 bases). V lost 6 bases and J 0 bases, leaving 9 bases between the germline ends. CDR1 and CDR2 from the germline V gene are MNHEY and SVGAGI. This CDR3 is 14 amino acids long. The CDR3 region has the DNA TGTGCCAGCAGGGGACTTAGCTCCTACAATGAGCAGTTCTTC. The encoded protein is CASRGLSSYNEQFF.

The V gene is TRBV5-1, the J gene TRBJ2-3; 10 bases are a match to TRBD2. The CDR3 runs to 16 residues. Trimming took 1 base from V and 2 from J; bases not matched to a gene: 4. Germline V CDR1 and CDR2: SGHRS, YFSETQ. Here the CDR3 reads CASSLSGRANTDTQYF. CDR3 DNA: TGCGCCAGCAGCTTGAGCGGGAGGGCCAACACAGATACGCAGTATTTT.

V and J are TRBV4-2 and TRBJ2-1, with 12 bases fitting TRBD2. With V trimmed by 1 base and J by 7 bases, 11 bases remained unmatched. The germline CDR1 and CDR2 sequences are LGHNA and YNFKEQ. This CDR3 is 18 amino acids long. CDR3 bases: TGTGCCAGCAGCCAAGTCGGGCTAGCGGGAGGGGAGGGGAATGAGCAGTTCTTC. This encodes CASSQVGLAGGEGNEQFF.

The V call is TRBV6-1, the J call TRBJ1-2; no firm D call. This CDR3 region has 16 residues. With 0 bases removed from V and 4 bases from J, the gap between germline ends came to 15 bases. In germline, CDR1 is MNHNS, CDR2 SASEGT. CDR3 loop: CASSEASGHRGYGYTF. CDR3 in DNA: TGTGCCAGCAGTGAAGCCAGTGGGCACCGGGGCTATGGCTACACCTTC.

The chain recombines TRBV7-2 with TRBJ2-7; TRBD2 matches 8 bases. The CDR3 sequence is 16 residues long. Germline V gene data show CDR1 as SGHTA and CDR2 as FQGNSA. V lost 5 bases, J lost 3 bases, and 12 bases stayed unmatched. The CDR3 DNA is TGTGCCAGCAGCAACCGCCCTGGGACTAGGAACTACGAGCAGTACTTC. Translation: CASSNRPGTRNYEQYF. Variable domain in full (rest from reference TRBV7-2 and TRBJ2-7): GAGVSQSPSNKVTEKGKDVELRCDPISGHTALYWYRQSLGQGLEFLIYFQGNSAPDKSGLPSDRFSAERTGGSVSTLTIQRTQQEDSAVYLCASSNRPGTRNYEQYFGPGTRLTVT.

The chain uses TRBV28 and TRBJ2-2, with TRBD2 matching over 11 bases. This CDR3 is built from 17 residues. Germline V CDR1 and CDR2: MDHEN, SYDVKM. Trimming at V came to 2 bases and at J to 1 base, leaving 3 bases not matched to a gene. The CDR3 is CASSLPGLAGNTGELFF. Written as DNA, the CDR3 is TGTGCCAGCAGTTTACCCGGACTAGCGGGGAACACCGGGGAGCTGTTTTTT. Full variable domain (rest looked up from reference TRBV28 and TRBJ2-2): DVKVTQSSRYLVKRTGEKVFLECVQDMDHENMFWYRQDPGLGLRLIYFSYDVKMKEKGDIPEGYSVSREKKERFSLILESASTNQTSMYLCASSLPGLAGNTGELFFGEGSRLTVL.

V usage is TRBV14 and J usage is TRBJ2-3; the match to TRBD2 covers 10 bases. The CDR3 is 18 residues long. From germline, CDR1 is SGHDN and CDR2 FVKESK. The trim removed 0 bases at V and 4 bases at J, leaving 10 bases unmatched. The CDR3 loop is CASSQDVRASGRADTQYF. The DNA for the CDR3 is TGTGCCAGCAGCCAAGATGTACGGGCTAGCGGGAGAGCAGATACGCAGTATTTT.

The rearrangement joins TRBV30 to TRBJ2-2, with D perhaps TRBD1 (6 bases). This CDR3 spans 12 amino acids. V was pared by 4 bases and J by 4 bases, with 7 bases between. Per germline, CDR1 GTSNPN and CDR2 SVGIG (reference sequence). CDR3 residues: CAWNRVTGELFF. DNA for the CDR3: TGTGCCTGGAACAGGGTCACCGGGGAGCTGTTTTTT.